The 9 T cell receptor beta chains given below trace back to one sample, sequenced in a study of molecular identifiers for immune sequencing clone quantification. Using its own MiXCR run on the PCR reads, TCRdb lists one record per CDR3 protein. This table holds some 650,000 distinct CDR3 sequences, 20% found once. Sequenced sample: naive CD8+ T cells from blood, with Jurkat cell RNA spiked in. The subset was: FACS-sorted CD8+CD4-CCR7+CD45RA+ naive T cells. These receptors were collected from a human donor in good health. Some libraries in this study had Jurkat cell RNA spiked in.

A word on this clonotype: A much larger clone is a single base away; this may be a read error. The CDR3 here is CASSQENGTSYEQYF. CDR3 DNA: TGTGCCAGCAGCCAAGAAAACGGGACTTCGTACGAGCAGTACTTC. This sequence joins TRBV4-2 and TRBJ2-7; perhaps TRBD2 as D (6 bases). The CDR3 totals 15 residues. V lost 0 bases to trimming and J lost 4 bases, with 13 bases between them. Germline V gene sequence: CDR1 LGHNA, CDR2 YNFKEQ.

Note on this clonotype: One base away lies a much larger clone, so this may be a sequencing read error. The V and J genes are TRBV5-6 and TRBJ2-3, with unresolved D. Per the germline V gene, CDR1 is SGHDT and CDR2 is YYEEEE. CDR3 length: 12 residues. CDR3 DNA: TGTGCCAGCGGCTTGGAACTCACTCCGCAGTATTTT. It translates to CASGLELTPQYF.

The chain combines TRBV20-1 with TRBJ2-7; D is unresolved. V was cut by 0 bases and J by 1 base, with 16 bases left in between. The length of the CDR3 is 16 residues. Germline CDR1 is DFQATT and CDR2 is SNEGSKA (reference sequence). This CDR3 is CSARDLQWGLSYEQYF. The CDR3 coding sequence is TGCAGTGCTAGAGACCTTCAATGGGGATTGTCCTACGAGCAGTACTTC.

This clonotype was counted ten times or more. The chain recombines TRBV4-3 with TRBJ1-2; D ambiguous. Trimming took 0 bases from V and 4 from J, leaving 15 bases between them. CDR3 length: 16 residues. Germline loops: CDR1 LGHNA, CDR2 YSLEER. The CDR3 DNA reads TGCGCCAGCAGCCAAGATCATGGGGTAAAAGGCTATGGCTACACCTTC. Amino acids: CASSQDHGVKGYGYTF.

As concerns this clonotype: It may be a read error: a sequence one base away is much more abundant. This chain uses TRBV7-9 with TRBJ2-7; 8 nucleotides match TRBD2. The CDR3 extends over 16 amino acids. Germline V gene lookup returns CDR1 SEHNR and CDR2 FQNEAQ (reference sequence). The CDR3 is CASSPRGRGAYYELYF. The CDR3 DNA follows: TGTGCCAGCAGCCCTCGAGGGCGGGGGGCCTACTACGAGCTGTACTTC.

This clonotype was recorded once. A read error may be the cause here, since a much bigger clone is one base away. The V and J genes are TRBV7-9 and TRBJ1-5; TRBD1 might be the D (5 bases). The CDR3 has 16 residues. Looked up from germline, CDR1 is SEHNR and CDR2 is FQNEAQ (reference sequence). CDR3 region: CASSLVMGQGNRPQHF. CDR3 nucleotide sequence: TGTGCCAGCAGCTTAGTTATGGGCCAGGGTAATCGGCCCCAGCATTTT.

This clonotype was counted ten times or more. This rearrangement joins TRBV14 to TRBJ2-3; D call uncertain. This CDR3 is built from 15 residues. V lost 6 bases to trimming and J lost 0 bases, with 13 bases between them. Per germline, CDR1 SGHDN and CDR2 FVKESK. The CDR3 is CASRTTGTSTDTQYF. Here the CDR3 DNA reads TGTGCCAGCAGGACGACTGGAACTAGCACAGATACGCAGTATTTT.

This rearrangement joins TRBV27 to TRBJ1-1; D is ambiguous. The CDR3 covers 12 residues. Germline assignment: CDR1 MNHEY and CDR2 SMNVEV (reference sequence). Trimming shortened V by 6 bases and J by 7 bases, and 12 bases separated the two germline ends. In nucleotides, the CDR3 is TGTGCCAGCAGCGGGGTCGGGTTTGAAGCTTTCTTT. Protein: CASSGVGFEAFF.

Comments on this clonotype: A much larger clone lies a single base off, so this may be a read error. This sequence joins TRBV9 and TRBJ2-2, with D perhaps matching TRBD2 (5 bases). CDR3 length: 14 residues. Germline values: CDR1 SGDLS, CDR2 YYNGEE. Written as DNA, the CDR3 is TGTGCCAGCACCTCAAAACAACACACCGGGGAGCTGTCTTTT. Translated, it gives CASTSKQHTGELSF.